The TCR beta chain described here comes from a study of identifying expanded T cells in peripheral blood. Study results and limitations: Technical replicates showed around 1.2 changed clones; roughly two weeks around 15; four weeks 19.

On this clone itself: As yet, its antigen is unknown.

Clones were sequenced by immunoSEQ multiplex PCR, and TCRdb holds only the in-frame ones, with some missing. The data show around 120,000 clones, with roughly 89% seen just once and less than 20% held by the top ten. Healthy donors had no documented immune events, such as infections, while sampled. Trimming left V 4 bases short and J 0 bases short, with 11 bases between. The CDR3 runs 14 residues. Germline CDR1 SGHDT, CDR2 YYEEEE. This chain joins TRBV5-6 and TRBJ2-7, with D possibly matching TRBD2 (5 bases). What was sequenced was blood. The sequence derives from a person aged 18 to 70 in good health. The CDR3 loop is CASSKRRSSYEQYF. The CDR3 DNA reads TGTGCCAGCAGCAAACGGAGGAGCTCCTACGAGCAGTACTTC.